The clone carrying this T cell receptor (beta chain) was found many times. Its antigen remains unidentified. CDR3-region Arm-PCR and iRepertoire HTBI primers produced the TCR beta libraries. Per the study methods: Analysis of the samples identified 50 to 75 TRBV and 14 TRBJ segments. In TCRdb, the multiplex PCR reads were re-called with MiXCR into one record per CDR3 protein. Here the V and J calls rest on TCRdb's processing, not on the authors' analysis. The data show 550,000 to 700,000 distinct CDR3 sequences, about 16% seen once. The data were taken from a study of regulatory T cells in long-lasting Graves disease. Described time point: newly diagnosed GD, antithyroid drugs for less than 3 months. PBMC RNA served as the TCR library source. Doctors identified Graves' disease using the American Thyroid Association guidelines. CDR1 and CDR2 (germline): SGHRS, YFSETQ. The CDR3 loop spans 19 amino acids. The V gene end was trimmed by 1 base and the J gene end by 2 bases; junction bases not matched to a gene: 12.

Study-wide results and caveats: TCR diversity was lower in persistent than newly diagnosed Graves' disease.

This same sample was also part of a study on T cells in Graves' hyperthyroidism and ophthalmopathy. That work contributes: With a duration under 2 months, the hyperthyroidism was newly diagnosed in patients aged 18 to 65.

The sequenced sample was peripheral blood mononuclear cells (PBMCs), obtained at new diagnosis, from a patient treated with antithyroid drugs. The TCR was taken from a man aged 18 to 29 with Graves disease. The chain uses TRBV5-1 and TRBJ2-1, with 10 positions matching TRBD2. The CDR3 reads CASSLRSGGLASPYNEQFF. DNA for the CDR3: TGCGCCAGCAGCTTGCGGTCGGGGGGACTAGCGAGCCCCTACAATGAGCAGTTCTTC.